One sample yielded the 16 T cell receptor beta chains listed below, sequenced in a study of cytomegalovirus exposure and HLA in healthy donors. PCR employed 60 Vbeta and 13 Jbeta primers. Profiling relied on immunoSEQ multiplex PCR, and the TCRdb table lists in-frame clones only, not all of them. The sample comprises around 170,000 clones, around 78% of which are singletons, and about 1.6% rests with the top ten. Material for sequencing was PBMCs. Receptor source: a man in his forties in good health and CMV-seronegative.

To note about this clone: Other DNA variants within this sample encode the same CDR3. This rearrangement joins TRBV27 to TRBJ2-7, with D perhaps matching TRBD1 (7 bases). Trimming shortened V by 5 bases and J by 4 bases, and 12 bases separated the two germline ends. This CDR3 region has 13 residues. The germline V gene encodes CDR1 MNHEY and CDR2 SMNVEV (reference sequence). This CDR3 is CASSLPGGYEQYF. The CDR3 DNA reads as TGTGCCAGCAGTCTCCCAGGGGGGTACGAGCAGTACTTC.

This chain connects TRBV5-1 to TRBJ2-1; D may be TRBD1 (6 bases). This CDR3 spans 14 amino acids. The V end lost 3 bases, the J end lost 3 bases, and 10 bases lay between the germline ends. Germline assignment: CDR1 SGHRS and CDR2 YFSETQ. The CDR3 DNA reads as TGCGCCAGCAGCTCCCCGGACAGCTACAATGAGCAGTTCTTC. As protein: CASSSPDSYNEQFF.

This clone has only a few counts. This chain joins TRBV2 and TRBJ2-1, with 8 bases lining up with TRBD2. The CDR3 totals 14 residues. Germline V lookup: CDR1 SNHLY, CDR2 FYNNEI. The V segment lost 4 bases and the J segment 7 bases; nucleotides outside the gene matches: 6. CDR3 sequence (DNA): TGTGCCAGCAGTGCTGGCGGGAGGATTAATGAGCAGTTCTTC. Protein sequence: CASSAGGRINEQFF.

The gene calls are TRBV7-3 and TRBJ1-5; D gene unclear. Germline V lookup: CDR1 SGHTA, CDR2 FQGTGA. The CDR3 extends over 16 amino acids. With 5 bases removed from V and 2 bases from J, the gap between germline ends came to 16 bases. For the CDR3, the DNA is TGTGCCAGCAGCGGAAAGGCGAAAGCGGGCAATCAGCCCCAGCATTTT. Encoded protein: CASSGKAKAGNQPQHF.

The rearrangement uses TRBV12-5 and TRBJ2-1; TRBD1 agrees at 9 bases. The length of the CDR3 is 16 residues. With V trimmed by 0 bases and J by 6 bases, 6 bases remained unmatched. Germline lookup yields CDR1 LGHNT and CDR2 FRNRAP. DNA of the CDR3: TGTGCTAGTGGTTTGGTACGCGGACAGGGGATCAATGAGCAGTTCTTC. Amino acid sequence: CASGLVRGQGINEQFF.

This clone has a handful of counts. CDR3 amino acids: CASSSSEGDMNTEAFF. The CDR3 nucleotides read TGTGCCAGCAGTTCATCCGAGGGGGACATGAACACTGAAGCTTTCTTT. The J gene is TRBJ1-1, the V gene TRBV27, with D possibly being TRBD1 (6 bases). Trimming left V 4 bases short and J 0 bases short, with 15 bases between. There are 16 residues in the CDR3. Germline values: CDR1 MNHEY, CDR2 SMNVEV (reference sequence).

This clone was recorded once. CDR3 sequence (DNA): TGTGCCAGCAGTTTACCCTCAGGGGAGCAGTACTTC. It codes for CASSLPSGEQYF. V usage is TRBV28 and J usage is TRBJ2-7; a possible D gene is TRBD1 (5 bases). Germline V lookup: CDR1 MDHEN, CDR2 SYDVKM. The length of the CDR3 is 12 residues. V lost 2 bases to trimming and J lost 7 bases, with 9 bases between them.

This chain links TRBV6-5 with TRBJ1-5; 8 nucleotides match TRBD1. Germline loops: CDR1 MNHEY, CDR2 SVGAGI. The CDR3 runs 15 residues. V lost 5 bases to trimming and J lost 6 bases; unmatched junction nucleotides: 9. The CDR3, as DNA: TGTGCCAGCAGTACTACAGGGGGTCGAGGTCAGCCCCAGCATTTT. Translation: CASSTTGGRGQPQHF.

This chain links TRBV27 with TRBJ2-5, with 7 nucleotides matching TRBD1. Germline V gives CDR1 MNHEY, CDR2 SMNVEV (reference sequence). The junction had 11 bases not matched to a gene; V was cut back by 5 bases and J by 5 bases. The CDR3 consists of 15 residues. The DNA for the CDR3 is TGTGCCAGCAGTCCGTGGAAAGGGGGCAGGGAGACCCAGTACTTC. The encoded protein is CASSPWKGGRETQYF.

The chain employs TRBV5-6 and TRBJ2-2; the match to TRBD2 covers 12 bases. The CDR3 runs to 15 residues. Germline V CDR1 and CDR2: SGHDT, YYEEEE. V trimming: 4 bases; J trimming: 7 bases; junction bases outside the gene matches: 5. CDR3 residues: CASSQGLAGVGELFF. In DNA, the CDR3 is TGTGCCAGCAGCCAGGGACTAGCGGGTGTCGGGGAGCTGTTTTTT.

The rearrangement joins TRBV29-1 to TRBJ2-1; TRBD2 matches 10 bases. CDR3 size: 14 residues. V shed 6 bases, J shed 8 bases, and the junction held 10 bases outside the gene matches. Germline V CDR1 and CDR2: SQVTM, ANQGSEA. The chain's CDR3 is CSVLELAGLYEQFF. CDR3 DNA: TGCAGCGTCCTAGAACTAGCGGGATTATATGAGCAGTTCTTC.

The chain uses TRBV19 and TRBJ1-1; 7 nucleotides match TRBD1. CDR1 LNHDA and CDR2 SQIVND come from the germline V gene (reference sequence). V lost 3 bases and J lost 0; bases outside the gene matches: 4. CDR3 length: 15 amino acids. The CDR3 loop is CASSIKGALNTEAFF. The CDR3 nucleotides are TGTGCCAGTAGTATCAAGGGGGCCCTGAACACTGAAGCTTTCTTT. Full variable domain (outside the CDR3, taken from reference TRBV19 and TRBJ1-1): DGGITQSPKYLFRKEGQNVTLSCEQNLNHDAMYWYRQDPGQGLRLIYYSQIVNDFQKGDIAEGYSVSREKKESFPLTVTSAQKNPTAFYLCASSIKGALNTEAFFGQGTRLTVV.

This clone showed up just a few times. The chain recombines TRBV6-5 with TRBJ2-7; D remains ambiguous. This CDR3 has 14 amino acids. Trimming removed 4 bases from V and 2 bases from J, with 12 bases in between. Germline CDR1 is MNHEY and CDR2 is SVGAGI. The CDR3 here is CASSSNDTTYEQYF. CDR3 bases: TGTGCCAGCAGTTCAAACGACACGACCTACGAGCAGTACTTC.

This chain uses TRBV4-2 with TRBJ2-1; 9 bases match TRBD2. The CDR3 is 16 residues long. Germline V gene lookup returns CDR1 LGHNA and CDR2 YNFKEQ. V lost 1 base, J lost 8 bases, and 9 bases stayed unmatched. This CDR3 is CASSQVGAGGPDEQFF. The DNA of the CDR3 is TGTGCCAGCAGCCAAGTGGGCGCGGGAGGGCCCGATGAGCAGTTCTTC.

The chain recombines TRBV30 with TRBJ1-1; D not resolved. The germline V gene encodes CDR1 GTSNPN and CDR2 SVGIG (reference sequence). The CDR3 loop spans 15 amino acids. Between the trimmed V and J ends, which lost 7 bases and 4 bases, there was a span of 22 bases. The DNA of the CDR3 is TGTGCCTCTTCGAGGGCAGGACCGTATGCCACTGAAGCTTTCTTT. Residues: CASSRAGPYATEAFF.

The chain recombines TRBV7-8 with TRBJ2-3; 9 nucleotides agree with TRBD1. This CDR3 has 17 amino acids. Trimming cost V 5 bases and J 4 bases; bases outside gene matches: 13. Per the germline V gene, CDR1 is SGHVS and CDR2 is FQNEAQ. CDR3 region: CASSPLRTGVEADTQYF. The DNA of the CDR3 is TGTGCCAGCAGCCCCCTCAGGACAGGGGTTGAGGCAGATACGCAGTATTTT.